The T cell receptor beta chain under discussion was sequenced for a study of naive and memory T cell subsets. Findings of the study overall: Expression changes during T cell differentiation may affect RNA-based TCR counts. In naive cells, over 95% of TCR sequences were seen only once. A clonotype means one alpha or beta sequence, not an alpha/beta pair.

Sequential positive selection took CD4 T cells first, then CD8 T cells. Two oligonucleotides, mixed equimolar, formed the beta constant-region primer covering TRBC1 and TRBC2. TCRdb reprocessed the UMI-ligation and nested PCR reads via MiXCR and lists one record per CDR3 protein. This sample has 150,000 or so distinct CDR3 sequences, with over 15% found just once. The CDR3 spans 15 residues. V was clipped by 4 bases and J by 8 bases; unmatched bases: 10. This clonotype was seen at least ten times. The antigen is not known. The sequence came from a human donor in good health. What was sequenced was naive CD4+ T cells from blood. The chain is built from TRBV12-3 or TRBV12-4 and TRBJ1-4; 7 nucleotides match TRBD1. CDR3 coding DNA: TGTGCCAGCAGTTCAGGGACAGCGGGCAGGGAAAAACTGTTTTTT. Encoded protein: CASSSGTAGREKLFF.